The 11 T cell receptor beta chains listed next were all sequenced from one sample in a study of blood T cell repertoires in COVID-19. Measured with immunoSEQ multiplex PCR; TCRdb has only the in-frame clones, and not every one. The data show under 300,000 clones, 75% to 85% seen once. Sequencing was performed on peripheral blood. The receptors here all came from a man in his forties who had recovered from COVID-19.

The rearrangement uses TRBV5-5 and TRBJ1-4; 9 bases map to TRBD1. The CDR3 length is 19 residues. CDR1 is SGHKS, CDR2 YYEKEE, per germline (reference sequence). J was trimmed by 3 bases and V by 0 bases; bases with no gene match: 12. CDR3: CASSLAPGTGRVANEKLFF. CDR3 DNA sequence: TGTGCCAGCAGCTTGGCCCCCGGGACAGGGAGGGTAGCTAATGAAAAACTGTTTTTT.

The V and J genes are TRBV2 and TRBJ2-1; 10 bases are a match to TRBD2. The V and J ends lost 2 bases and 4 bases, in that order; junction bases with no gene match: 11. This CDR3 has 18 amino acids. Germline V CDR1 and CDR2: SNHLY, FYNNEI. CDR3 DNA: TGTGCCAGCAGTGAACTCTCCGGCCTAGCGGGGGTGTACAATGAGCAGTTCTTC. It yields the protein CASSELSGLAGVYNEQFF.

This clone was recorded only once. This chain links TRBV5-8 with TRBJ2-1; 13 nucleotides agree with TRBD2. With V trimmed by 7 bases and J by 11 bases, 6 bases remained unmatched. Germline CDR1 is SGHTS and CDR2 is YDEGEE. This CDR3 has 13 residues. This CDR3 reads CASGTSGAMKQFF. CDR3 in DNA: TGTGCCAGCGGGACTAGCGGGGCGATGAAGCAGTTCTTC.

The rearrangement links TRBV5-4 to TRBJ1-2, with D possibly matching TRBD1 (6 bases). The length of the CDR3 is 15 residues. The germline CDR1 and CDR2 sequences are SGHNT and YYREEE (reference sequence). Trimming left V 4 bases short and J 6 bases short, with 19 bases between. CDR3: CASSTRGGGENGYTF. In nucleotides, the CDR3 is TGTGCCAGCAGCACCCGGGGGGGCGGTGAGAATGGCTACACCTTC.

The sample holds a few counts of this clone. J is TRBJ2-7 and V is TRBV10-3; 11 bases align to TRBD1. V was pared by 6 bases and J by 3 bases, with 7 bases of the junction left unmatched. The V gene's germline CDR1 is ENHRY and CDR2 SYGVKD. The CDR3 length is 15 residues. CDR3 bases: TGTGCCATCAGAGACGGACAGGGGGCCGGCTACGAGCAGTACTTC. Translating gives CAIRDGQGAGYEQYF.

This clone was counted once. J is TRBJ1-3 and V is TRBV12-3 or TRBV12-4; no clear D. The CDR3 loop spans 13 amino acids. Trimming removed 1 base from V and 8 bases from J, with 9 bases in between. CDR3 in DNA: TGTGCCAGCAGTTTAGGACCCGGAGACACCATATATTTT. Its translation: CASSLGPGDTIYF.

The V call is TRBV6-2 or TRBV6-3, the J call TRBJ2-3, with unresolved D. The CDR3 has 12 residues. CDR1 is MNHEY, CDR2 SVGEGT, per germline. V lost 5 bases, J lost 10 bases, and 13 bases lay in between. In DNA form, the CDR3 reads TGTGCCAGCAGTGAGTACCCCCCTTCGCAGTATTTT. Translation gives CASSEYPPSQYF.

The count of this clone is one. The rearrangement uses TRBV10-3 and TRBJ2-3, with unresolved D. Germline CDR1 reads ENHRY; CDR2 reads SYGVKD. The CDR3 has 13 residues. The ends were cut back, 3 bases at V and 4 bases at J, with 8 bases in the middle. For the CDR3, the DNA is TGTGCCATCAGTGATCAAAATTCAGATACGCAGTATTTT. It yields the protein CAISDQNSDTQYF.

The chain recombines TRBV5-5 with TRBJ2-1; 8 positions agree with TRBD2. The J segment lost 6 bases and the V segment lost 5 bases, leaving 10 bases of the junction unmatched. The CDR3 runs 15 residues. CDR1 and CDR2 (germline): SGHKS, YYEKEE (reference sequence). CDR3 coding DNA: TGTGCCAGCAGATTACGAGGAACTAGCGGCAATGAGCAGTTCTTC. It codes for CASRLRGTSGNEQFF.

V usage is TRBV7-9 and J usage is TRBJ2-1, with D maybe TRBD1 (6 bases). The germline CDR1 and CDR2 sequences are SEHNR and FQNEAQ (reference sequence). Trimming stripped 3 bases from V and 4 bases from J, with 16 bases between. This CDR3 has 16 amino acids. The CDR3 DNA is TGTGCCAGCAGCTTGGAGGAAGGACAGAGATACAATGAGCAGTTCTTC. It translates to CASSLEEGQRYNEQFF.

This sequence joins TRBV6-5 and TRBJ2-7; a weak D match, TRBD1 (5 bases). CDR3 length: 12 amino acids. Trimming pared 6 bases from V and 7 bases from J, leaving 13 bases between. Germline V gene data show CDR1 as MNHEY and CDR2 as SVGAGI. In DNA form, the CDR3 reads TGTGCCAGCAGCCACAGGACCAGGGAGCAGTACTTC. Translating it yields CASSHRTREQYF.